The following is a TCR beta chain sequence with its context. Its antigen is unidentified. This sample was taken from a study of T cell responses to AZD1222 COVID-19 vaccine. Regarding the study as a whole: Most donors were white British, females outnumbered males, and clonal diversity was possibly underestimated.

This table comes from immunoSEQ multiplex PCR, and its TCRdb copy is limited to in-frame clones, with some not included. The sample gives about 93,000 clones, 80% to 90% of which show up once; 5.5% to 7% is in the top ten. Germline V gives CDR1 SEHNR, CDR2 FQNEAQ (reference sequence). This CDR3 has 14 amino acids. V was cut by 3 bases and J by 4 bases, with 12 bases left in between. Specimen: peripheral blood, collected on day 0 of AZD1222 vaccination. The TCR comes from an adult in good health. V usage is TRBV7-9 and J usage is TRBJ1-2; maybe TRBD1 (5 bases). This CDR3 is CASSFGTQAYGYTF. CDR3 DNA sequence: TGTGCCAGCAGCTTTGGGACTCAGGCCTATGGCTACACCTTC.